The clone carrying this T cell receptor (beta chain) is categorized as medium-sized. Its target is not known. Every cDNA TCR molecule received its own unique molecular identifier. A single record per CDR3 protein comes from TCRdb applying MiXCR to the 5' RACE reads. The sample carries 10,000 or so distinct CDR3 sequences, 12% recorded once. V was pared by 7 bases and J by 0 bases, with 25 bases between. The CDR3 length is 18 residues. The germline V gene has CDR1 DFQATT and CDR2 SNEGSKA (reference sequence). The data were taken from a study of spatial heterogeneity in lung cancer. Overall study findings and caveats: Tumoral mutation counts were tracked by counts of expanded intratumoral alpha and beta TCRs. Alpha chains reached an estimated coverage of around 7.5% of tumor T cells, and beta chains approximately 13%.

The time point is: sample taken at primary tumor resection. The donors, 70 or so patients with untreated early-stage non-small cell lung cancer, provided the samples. Unsorted tumor, nontumor lung tissue or cryopreserved PBMC supplied the whole RNA. V usage is TRBV20-1 and J usage is TRBJ2-1; tentatively, D is TRBD1 (5 bases). The source of this sequence is a female donor with early-stage non-small cell lung cancer. The material sequenced was lung tumor tissue, taken at surgery. CDR3: CSVNRQVEQQGSYNEQFF. The CDR3 region has the DNA TGCAGTGTCAATCGGCAGGTAGAACAGCAGGGCTCCTACAATGAGCAGTTCTTC.